Below, 25 T cell receptor beta chains from the same sample are listed, as sequenced in a study of early T cells in non-severe SARS-CoV-2 infection. One entry per CDR3 protein results from TCRdb running MiXCR on the 5' RACE reads. The table records under 90,000 distinct CDR3 sequences, approximately 13% of them present only once. The sample consisted of whole blood. These receptors all stem from an adult who was a healthcare worker with PCR-confirmed SARS-CoV-2 infection or an uninfected control (not recorded which).

This clonotype has just a few counts. The chain links TRBV7-2 to TRBJ1-2, with 8 positions matching TRBD1. Germline trimming cut 4 bases from V and 2 bases from J; bases unmatched to any gene: 12. The germline gives CDR1 SGHTA, CDR2 FQGNSA. This CDR3 spans 17 amino acids. For the CDR3, the DNA is TGTGCCAGCAGCTCTGGGACAGGTCGATTCGAGAACTATGGCTACACCTTC. Protein product: CASSSGTGRFENYGYTF. Full variable domain (remainder filled in from reference TRBV7-2 and TRBJ1-2): GAGVSQSPSNKVTEKGKDVELRCDPISGHTALYWYRQSLGQGLEFLIYFQGNSAPDKSGLPSDRFSAERTGGSVSTLTIQRTQQEDSAVYLCASSSGTGRFENYGYTFGSGTRLTVV.

This clonotype occurred a few times. The gene calls are TRBV20-1 and TRBJ1-4; no clear D. Looked up from germline, CDR1 is DFQATT and CDR2 is SNEGSKA (reference sequence). This CDR3 contains 13 residues. Trimming pared 2 bases from V and 7 bases from J, leaving 11 bases between. In nucleotides, the CDR3 is TGCAGTGCTAGAATCGTACGGCTTGAAAAACTGTTTTTT. It encodes CSARIVRLEKLFF.

This rearrangement joins TRBV21-1 to TRBJ2-5; the DNA was not used to check the table's D call, TRBD1. TRBV21-1 corresponds to a pseudogene. The length of the CDR3 is 15 residues. CDR3 DNA sequence: TGTGCCAGCAGCGGCCGACAGGGACAGGAAGAGACCCAGTACTTC. Translating gives CASSGRQGQEETQYF.

This clonotype has a handful of counts. The chain recombines TRBV7-6 with TRBJ1-1; the D is unclear. Trimming shortened V by 2 bases and J by 1 base, and 8 bases separated the two germline ends. The CDR3 totals 14 residues. Germline V gene lookup returns CDR1 SGHVS and CDR2 FNYEAQ. CDR3 bases: TGTGCCAGCAGCTTATCCCACTCGAACACTGAAGCTTTCTTT. This sequence encodes CASSLSHSNTEAFF.

This clonotype was seen ten or more times. The chain carries TRBV7-3 and TRBJ2-7, with 9 bases that match TRBD2. Unmatched junction bases numbered 7, after V lost 5 bases and J lost 2 bases. CDR1 is SGHTA, CDR2 FQGTGA, per germline. This CDR3 has 15 residues. CDR3 region: CASSPQRGAAYEQYF. CDR3 bases: TGTGCCAGCAGCCCACAGCGGGGGGCTGCCTACGAGCAGTACTTC.

This clonotype was seen ten or more times. CDR3 DNA sequence: TGTGCCAGCAGCTCCCCAGATACGCAGTATTTT. Translated: CASSSPDTQYF. The V gene is TRBV7-8, the J gene TRBJ2-3, with D unresolved. The CDR3 has 11 residues. CDR1 is SGHVS and CDR2 is FQNEAQ in the germline V gene. Trimming took 4 bases from V and 4 from J, leaving 3 bases between them.

This chain uses TRBV11-2 with TRBJ2-2; a possible D gene is TRBD2 (6 bases). The V gene lost 1 base and the J gene lost 5 bases, with 11 bases spanning the gap. The length of the CDR3 is 15 residues. Germline lookup yields CDR1 SGHAT and CDR2 FQNNGV. The CDR3 coding sequence is TGTGCCAGCAGCTTAGTCTCGGGGAGGACCGGGGAGCTGTTTTTT. Its translation: CASSLVSGRTGELFF.

This clonotype was seen many times. The chain carries TRBV19 and TRBJ2-3; D perhaps matches TRBD1 (6 bases). This CDR3 is 15 amino acids long. With 1 base removed from V and 4 bases from J, the gap between germline ends came to 12 bases. Per the germline V gene, CDR1 is LNHDA and CDR2 is SQIVND (reference sequence). The CDR3 loop reads CASSIGGGAADTQYF. Here the CDR3 DNA reads TGTGCCAGTAGTATAGGTGGGGGCGCCGCAGATACGCAGTATTTT.

In its sample, this clonotype was seen a few times. This sequence joins TRBV25-1 and TRBJ1-1, with unresolved D. This CDR3 comprises 14 residues. Germline CDR1 is MGHDK and CDR2 is SYGVNS. V lost 1 base and J lost 6, with 12 bases in between. The CDR3 nucleotides read TGTGCCAGCAGTGAATCAAACTGGGTGGCTGAAGCTTTCTTT. Translating it yields CASSESNWVAEAFF. The full variable domain, completed using reference TRBV25-1 and TRBJ1-1, is EADIYQTPRYLVIGTGKKITLECSQTMGHDKMYWYQQDPGMELHLIHYSYGVNSTEKGDLSSESTVSRIRTEHFPLTLESARPSHTSQYLCASSESNWVAEAFFGQGTRLTVV.

The sample holds many counts of this clonotype. The chain recombines TRBV14 with TRBJ1-3; D remains unclear. The CDR3 has 17 residues. CDR1 and CDR2 from the germline V gene are SGHDN and FVKESK. V shed 4 bases and J shed 0 bases, with 16 bases lying between them. The CDR3 sequence is CASSPYIGLSSGNTIYF. CDR3 bases: TGTGCCAGCAGCCCATACATAGGGCTCTCCTCTGGAAACACCATATATTTT.

This clonotype was recorded many times. The rearrangement joins TRBV29-1 to TRBJ2-3; 8 bases match TRBD2. Germline CDR1 reads SQVTM; CDR2 reads ANQGSEA. The CDR3 is made up of 15 amino acids. J gave up 1 base and V 3 bases, and 6 bases lay outside the gene matches. The CDR3: CSVDRAGGGTDTQYF. The CDR3 DNA reads TGCAGCGTTGACCGCGCGGGGGGAGGCACAGATACGCAGTATTTT.

This chain connects TRBV10-2 to TRBJ1-5; tentatively, D is TRBD1 (5 bases). The CDR3 has 14 amino acids. The V gene lost 5 bases and the J gene lost 4 bases, with 12 bases spanning the gap. CDR1 is WSHSY, CDR2 SAAADI, per germline. The CDR3: CASSPTELNQPQHF. CDR3 DNA: TGCGCCAGCAGTCCGACAGAGCTAAATCAGCCCCAGCATTTT.

DNA of the CDR3: TGTGCCAGCAGCTTCGCTAGCTCCTACGAGCAGTACTTC. It encodes CASSFASSYEQYF. The chain uses TRBV7-8 and TRBJ2-7; D remains unclear. The germline CDR1 and CDR2 sequences are SGHVS and FQNEAQ. The length of the CDR3 is 13 residues. V lost 3 bases to trimming and J lost 0 bases, with 6 bases between them. Supplemented by reference TRBV7-8 and TRBJ2-7, the full variable domain reads GAGVSQSPRYKVAKRGQDVALRCDPISGHVSLFWYQQALGQGPEFLTYFQNEAQLDKSGLPSDRFFAERPEGSVSTLKIQRTQQEDSAVYLCASSFASSYEQYFGPGTRLTVT.

This clonotype was recorded many times. The chain couples TRBV28 to TRBJ2-7, with D possibly being TRBD1 or TRBD2 (5 bases each). This CDR3 is built from 15 residues. V lost 5 bases and J 2 bases, leaving 16 bases between the germline ends. Germline CDR1 is MDHEN and CDR2 is SYDVKM. This CDR3 reads CASSQPGRPTYEQYF. The CDR3 nucleotides are TGTGCCAGCAGTCAACCGGGACGACCTACCTACGAGCAGTACTTC.

This clonotype was observed a few times. The rearrangement uses TRBV19 and TRBJ1-2; 8 bases map to TRBD1. Germline V gives CDR1 LNHDA, CDR2 SQIVND (reference sequence). With V trimmed by 1 base and J by 3 bases, 4 bases remained unmatched. This CDR3 is built from 15 residues. CDR3 amino acids: CASSIVGTGYYGYTF. The CDR3, as DNA: TGTGCCAGTAGTATAGTCGGGACAGGATACTATGGCTACACCTTC.

This clonotype has more than one count but fewer than ten. The J gene is TRBJ1-1, the V gene TRBV7-8; D gene unclear. The CDR3 has 13 residues. Germline lookup yields CDR1 SGHVS and CDR2 FQNEAQ. V dropped 2 bases and J dropped 4 bases, with 8 bases sitting between them. CDR3 DNA sequence: TGTGCCAGCAGCTTATACCCGGGCACTGAAGCTTTCTTT. Translated, it gives CASSLYPGTEAFF.

This clonotype has a handful of counts. The chain carries TRBV10-3 and TRBJ2-3, with 7 bases fitting TRBD1. Looked up from germline, CDR1 is ENHRY and CDR2 is SYGVKD. The CDR3 has 15 amino acids. After removal of 5 bases from V and 4 bases from J, the junction contained 9 bases not matched to a gene. The CDR3 DNA reads as TGTGCCATCAGTCGTGAGGGGGCAAGGGCAGATACGCAGTATTTT. The encoded protein is CAISREGARADTQYF.

This clonotype was found many times. The chain has TRBV9 and TRBJ2-1; 8 bases are shared with TRBD1. Losses at the gene ends were 3 bases for V and 2 bases for J; bases not matched to a gene: 4. The CDR3 covers 15 residues. CDR1 is SGDLS, CDR2 YYNGEE, per germline. The chain's CDR3 is CASSAGQGPYNEQFF. In DNA, the CDR3 is TGTGCCAGCAGCGCAGGACAGGGCCCCTACAATGAGCAGTTCTTC. The full variable domain, rest sourced from reference TRBV9 and TRBJ2-1, is DSGVTQTPKHLITATGQRVTLRCSPRSGDLSVYWYQQSLDQGLQFLIQYYNGEERAKGNILERFSAQQFPDLHSELNLSSLELGDSALYFCASSAGQGPYNEQFFGPGTRLTVL.

Only a few counts were recorded for this clonotype. This chain links TRBV7-8 with TRBJ2-7, with D tentatively TRBD1 or TRBD2 (6 bases each). Trimming stripped 4 bases from V and 6 bases from J, with 19 bases between. The CDR3 consists of 15 residues. The germline CDR1 and CDR2 sequences are SGHVS and FQNEAQ. CDR3 region: CASSSPLTGGPEQYF. In DNA form, the CDR3 reads TGTGCCAGCAGCTCACCTTTGACCGGGGGCCCCGAGCAGTACTTC.

The table lists this clonotype with many counts. The chain combines TRBV7-3 with TRBJ2-1; D possibly corresponds to TRBD2 (6 bases). V lost 0 bases and J 10 bases, leaving 13 bases between the germline ends. This CDR3 is built from 14 residues. CDR1 is SGHTA and CDR2 is FQGTGA in the germline V gene. The CDR3 loop reads CASSLTLAPREQFF. In nucleotides, the CDR3 is TGTGCCAGCAGCTTAACGCTAGCGCCAAGGGAGCAGTTCTTC.

This clonotype showed up many times. This chain uses TRBV7-9 with TRBJ2-1; maybe TRBD2 (6 bases). The V end lost 4 bases, the J end lost 9 bases, and 16 bases lay between the germline ends. From germline, CDR1 is SEHNR and CDR2 FQNEAQ (reference sequence). CDR3 length: 14 amino acids. CDR3 sequence reads: CASSSATGVSEQFF. The CDR3 DNA reads as TGTGCCAGCAGCTCGGCTACGGGGGTCAGTGAGCAGTTCTTC. Supplemented by reference TRBV7-9 and TRBJ2-1, the full variable domain reads DTGVSQNPRHKITKRGQNVTFRCDPISEHNRLYWYRQTLGQGPEFLTYFQNEAQLEKSRLLSDRFSAERPKGSFSTLEIQRTEQGDSAMYLCASSSATGVSEQFFGPGTRLTVL.

The chain uses TRBV9 and TRBJ2-7; the D call may be TRBD1 or TRBD2 (6 bases each). Germline CDR1 and CDR2: SGDLS and YYNGEE. Trimming stripped 1 base from V and 7 bases from J, with 21 bases between. The CDR3 totals 16 residues. Written as DNA, the CDR3 is TGTGCCAGCAGCGTAAGCATGTGGGACACCGCGGGGGAGCAGTACTTC. Translation: CASSVSMWDTAGEQYF.

This clonotype has just a few counts. J is TRBJ2-2 and V is TRBV12-3 or TRBV12-4; D remains unclear. V lost 6 bases and J lost 4, with 15 bases in between. The CDR3 is made up of 15 amino acids. This CDR3 reads CASSPNTYGTGELFF. The CDR3 DNA reads as TGTGCCAGCAGCCCGAACACCTATGGCACCGGGGAGCTGTTTTTT.

The CDR3 loop is CASSQSDREYNEQFF. CDR3 nucleotides: TGTGCCAGCAGCCAATCAGACAGAGAGTACAATGAGCAGTTCTTC. J is TRBJ2-1 and V is TRBV3-1; weak D call: TRBD1 (5 bases). There are 15 residues in the CDR3. Germline lookup yields CDR1 LGHDT and CDR2 YNNKEL (reference sequence). The ends were cut back, 2 bases at V and 4 bases at J, with 12 bases in the middle.

This clonotype was detected a few times. The rearrangement links TRBV9 to TRBJ1-1; D not certain. The CDR3 covers 14 residues. Germline loops: CDR1 SGDLS, CDR2 YYNGEE. V lost 0 bases, J lost 4 bases, and 10 bases lay in between. DNA of the CDR3: TGTGCCAGCAGCGTAGATTCCGACCCCACTGAAGCTTTCTTT. Its translation is CASSVDSDPTEAFF.